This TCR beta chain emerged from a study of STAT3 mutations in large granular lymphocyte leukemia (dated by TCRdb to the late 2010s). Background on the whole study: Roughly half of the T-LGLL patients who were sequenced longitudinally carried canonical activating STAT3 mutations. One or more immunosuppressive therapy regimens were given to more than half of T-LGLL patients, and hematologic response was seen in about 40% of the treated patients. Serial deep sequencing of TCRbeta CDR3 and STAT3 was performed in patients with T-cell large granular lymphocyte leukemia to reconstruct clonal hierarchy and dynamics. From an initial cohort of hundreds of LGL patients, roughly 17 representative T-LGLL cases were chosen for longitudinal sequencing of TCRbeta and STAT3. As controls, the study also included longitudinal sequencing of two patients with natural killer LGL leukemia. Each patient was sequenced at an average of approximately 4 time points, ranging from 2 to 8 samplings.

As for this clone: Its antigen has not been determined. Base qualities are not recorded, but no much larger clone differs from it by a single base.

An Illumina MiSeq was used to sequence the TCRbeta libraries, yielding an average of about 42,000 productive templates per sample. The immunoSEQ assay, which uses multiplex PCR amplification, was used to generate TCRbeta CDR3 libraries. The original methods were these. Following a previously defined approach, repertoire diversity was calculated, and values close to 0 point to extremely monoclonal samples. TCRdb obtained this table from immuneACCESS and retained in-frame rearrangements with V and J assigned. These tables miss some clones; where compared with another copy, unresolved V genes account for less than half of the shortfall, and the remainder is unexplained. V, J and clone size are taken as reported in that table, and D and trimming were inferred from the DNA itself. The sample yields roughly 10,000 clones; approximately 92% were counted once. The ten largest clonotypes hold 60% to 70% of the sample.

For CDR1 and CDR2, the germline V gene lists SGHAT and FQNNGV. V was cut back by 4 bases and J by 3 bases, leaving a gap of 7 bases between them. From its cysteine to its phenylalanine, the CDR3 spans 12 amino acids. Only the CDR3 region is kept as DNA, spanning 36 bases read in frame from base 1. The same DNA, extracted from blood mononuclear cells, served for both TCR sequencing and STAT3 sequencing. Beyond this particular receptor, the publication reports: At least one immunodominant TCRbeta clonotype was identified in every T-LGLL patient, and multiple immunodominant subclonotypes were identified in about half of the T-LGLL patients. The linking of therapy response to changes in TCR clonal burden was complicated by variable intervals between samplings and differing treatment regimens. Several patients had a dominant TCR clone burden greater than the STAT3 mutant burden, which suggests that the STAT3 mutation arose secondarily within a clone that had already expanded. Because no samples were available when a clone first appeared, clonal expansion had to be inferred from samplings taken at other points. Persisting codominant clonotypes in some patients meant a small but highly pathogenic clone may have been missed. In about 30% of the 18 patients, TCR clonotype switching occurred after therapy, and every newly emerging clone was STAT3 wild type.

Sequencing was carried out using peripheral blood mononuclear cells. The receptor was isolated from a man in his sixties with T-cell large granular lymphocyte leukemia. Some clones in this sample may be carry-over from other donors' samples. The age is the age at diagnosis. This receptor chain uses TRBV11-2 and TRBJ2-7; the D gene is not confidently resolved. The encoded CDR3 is CASSSTIYEQYF. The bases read TGTGCCAGCAGCTCTACCATCTACGAGCAGTACTTC.